The 17 T cell receptor beta chains reported below all come from one sample, sequenced in a study of shared clonotypes between healthy human individuals. Sequencing used immunoSEQ multiplex PCR; TCRdb keeps in-frame clones, though not all of them. The table lists roughly 2,500,000 clones, roughly 93% of them singletons. Material for sequencing was naive CD4+ T cells from PBMCs. Subset of the sample: CD45RA+ positively selected. All receptors come from a man in his late teens or twenties in good health. Some clones in this sample may be carry-over from other donors' samples.

The CDR3 protein is CSVDGTDSTDTQYF. In nucleotides, the CDR3 is TGCAGCGTTGACGGGACTGATAGCACAGATACGCAGTATTTT. V and J are TRBV29-1 and TRBJ2-3; tentative D call: TRBD2 (6 bases). This CDR3 comprises 14 residues. The germline V gene has CDR1 SQVTM and CDR2 ANQGSEA. V was clipped by 3 bases and J by 0 bases, with 10 bases between them.

On this clone: The sample holds other DNA sequences that translate to the same CDR3. The chain recombines TRBV5-1 with TRBJ2-5, with TRBD2 matching 7 bases. From germline, CDR1 is SGHRS and CDR2 YFSETQ. V shed 1 base and J 2 bases; nucleotides not matched to a gene: 5. The CDR3 consists of 15 residues. The CDR3 DNA reads as TGCGCCAGCAGCTTGTTCGCGGGAGCGCAAGAGACCCAGTACTTC. Protein: CASSLFAGAQETQYF.

The chain uses TRBV6-1 and TRBJ2-3; no reliable D call. V shed 6 bases and J shed 3 bases, with 7 bases lying between them. Germline V gene sequence: CDR1 MNHNS, CDR2 SASEGT. The CDR3 length is 12 residues. DNA for the CDR3: TGTGCCAGCAGGGTAATGACAGATACGCAGTATTTT. Amino acid sequence: CASRVMTDTQYF.

In regard to this clone: At the DNA level, this CDR3 is encoded by other sequences in the same sample as well. V and J are TRBV5-1 and TRBJ2-7; 9 bases line up with TRBD1. The trim removed 4 bases at V and 1 base at J, leaving 6 bases unmatched. Per germline, CDR1 SGHRS and CDR2 YFSETQ. CDR3 length: 15 residues. Written as DNA, the CDR3 is TGCGCCAGCAGCCCCGGGACAGGGATTTCCTACGAGCAGTACTTC. Protein: CASSPGTGISYEQYF.

V usage is TRBV28 and J usage is TRBJ2-7; D could derive from TRBD1 or TRBD2 (5 bases each). There are 14 residues in the CDR3. In germline, CDR1 is MDHEN, CDR2 SYDVKM. Trimming cost V 6 bases and J 3 bases, with 15 bases left between them. DNA of the CDR3: TGTGCCAGCAGACGAATGGGACCGTTCTACGAGCAGTACTTC. As protein: CASRRMGPFYEQYF.

The genes are TRBV6-1 and TRBJ2-7; unclear D gene. There are 13 residues in the CDR3. CDR1 is MNHNS, CDR2 SASEGT, per germline. Trimming shortened V by 7 bases and J by 7 bases, and 17 bases separated the two germline ends. This CDR3 is CASTEGMGSEQYF. The DNA for the CDR3 is TGTGCCAGCACCGAAGGGATGGGAAGTGAGCAGTACTTC.

The J gene is TRBJ1-2, the V gene TRBV28; D may be TRBD1 (5 bases). V was shortened by 2 bases and J by 8 bases, with 12 bases between the two germline ends. Germline CDR1 MDHEN, CDR2 SYDVKM. The CDR3 is 13 amino acids. This CDR3 reads CASSLRREKGYTF. CDR3 nucleotides: TGTGCCAGCAGTTTACGCAGGGAAAAGGGCTACACCTTC.

CDR3 protein: CASSVGQGSNTEAFF. CDR3 sequence (DNA): TGTGCCAGCAGCGTGGGACAAGGATCAAACACTGAAGCTTTCTTT. This chain links TRBV2 with TRBJ1-1, with a possible D match to TRBD1 (6 bases). V shed 6 bases and J shed 2 bases, with 16 bases lying between them. In germline, CDR1 is SNHLY, CDR2 FYNNEI. This CDR3 region has 15 residues. The variable domain in full, with the rest retrieved from reference TRBV2 and TRBJ1-1, is EPEVTQTPSHQVTQMGQEVILRCVPISNHLYFYWYRQILGQKVEFLVSFYNNEISEKSEIFDDQFSVERPDGSNFTLKIRSTKLEDSAMYFCASSVGQGSNTEAFFGQGTRLTVV.

The V and J genes are TRBV20-1 and TRBJ2-7; no firm D call. Trimming stripped 5 bases from V and 6 bases from J, with 8 bases between. Germline V CDR1 and CDR2: DFQATT, SNEGSKA (reference sequence). The CDR3 runs 10 residues. The CDR3 loop reads CSAFSSEQYF. In DNA, the CDR3 is TGCAGTGCTTTCTCGTCCGAGCAGTACTTC.

This clone was seen a single time. V gene TRBV27 combines with J gene TRBJ2-7; D might be TRBD2 (6 bases). The length of the CDR3 is 14 residues. Germline lookup yields CDR1 MNHEY and CDR2 SMNVEV (reference sequence). The ends were cut back, 6 bases at V and 0 bases at J, with 12 bases in the middle. DNA of the CDR3: TGTGCCAGCAGCTCCGGGAGTCGCTCCTACGAGCAGTACTTC. Amino acids: CASSSGSRSYEQYF.

The rearrangement joins TRBV6-6 to TRBJ2-2, with D tentatively TRBD1 (5 bases). This CDR3 region has 15 residues. V was pared by 3 bases and J by 0 bases, with 8 bases between. Germline-derived CDR1 and CDR2 are MNHNY and SVGAGI (reference sequence). The CDR3: CASSYGAANTGELFF. As DNA, the CDR3 is TGTGCCAGCAGTTATGGGGCTGCGAACACCGGGGAGCTGTTTTTT.

The chain joins TRBV19 to TRBJ1-1; TRBD1 matches 9 bases. V lost 5 bases to trimming and J lost 0 bases; unmatched junction nucleotides: 4. CDR1 is LNHDA, CDR2 SQIVND, per germline (reference sequence). CDR3 size: 15 residues. CDR3 sequence reads: CASSVGQGLNTEAFF. CDR3 sequence (DNA): TGTGCCAGTAGTGTTGGACAGGGGTTGAACACTGAAGCTTTCTTT.

On this clone itself: Different DNA sequences within this sample yield the same CDR3. The V and J genes are TRBV7-2 and TRBJ1-1; D is unclear. The CDR3 sequence is 13 residues long. Germline CDR1 SGHTA, CDR2 FQGNSA. The V gene lost 2 bases and the J gene lost 0 bases, with 4 bases spanning the gap. The DNA of the CDR3 is TGTGCCAGCAGCTTAAGTCTGAACACTGAAGCTTTCTTT. Amino acid sequence: CASSLSLNTEAFF.

V gene TRBV30 combines with J gene TRBJ2-3; D call uncertain. Trimming removed 2 bases at V and 2 bases at J, with 8 bases between. CDR3 length: 13 amino acids. Germline V gene data show CDR1 as GTSNPN and CDR2 as SVGIG (reference sequence). The CDR3 DNA sequence: TGTGCCTGGAGTCCGCCCATCACAGATACGCAGTATTTT. This encodes CAWSPPITDTQYF.

This clone was counted a single time. This sequence joins TRBV29-1 and TRBJ2-7; D is undetermined. CDR3 length equals 11 residues. V was clipped by 5 bases and J by 8 bases, with 13 bases between them. CDR1 is SQVTM and CDR2 is ANQGSEA in the germline V gene. Written as DNA, the CDR3 is TGCAGCGTTAGTAGGGTAAATAAGCAGTACTTC. This gives the protein CSVSRVNKQYF.

This clone was counted a single time. This sample also contains other DNA sequences that code for the same CDR3. The genes are TRBV11-3 and TRBJ1-3; D gene unclear. V lost 1 base and J 0 bases, leaving 7 bases between the germline ends. CDR3 size: 15 residues. Germline CDR1 SGHNT, CDR2 YENEEA. The CDR3 protein is CASSLGGSSGNTIYF. CDR3 in DNA: TGTGCCAGCAGCTTAGGAGGGAGCTCTGGAAACACCATATATTTT.

This chain links TRBV28 with TRBJ1-3; possibly TRBD1 for D (5 bases). Germline CDR1 reads MDHEN; CDR2 reads SYDVKM. The CDR3 runs to 14 residues. V gave up 5 bases and J gave up 3 bases, with 11 bases separating them. The chain's CDR3 is CASSTPGIGNTIYF. Written as DNA, the CDR3 is TGTGCCAGCAGTACCCCAGGGATTGGAAACACCATATATTTT.